The 23 T cell receptor beta chains below come from one sample, sequenced in a study of patients and donors after allogeneic stem cell transplantation. TCRdb passed the RT-PCR reads through MiXCR, listing each CDR3 protein once. The sample records roughly 880,000 distinct CDR3 sequences, under 20% being singletons. The specimen sequenced was blood, either unsorted or a sorted T cell fraction (not recorded which). The origin of the receptors is a human donor who was either an allogeneic HSCT recipient or a stem cell or donor lymphocyte infusion donor (not recorded which). It is not recorded whose cells these are; they may come from a transplant donor.

This clonotype occurred a few times. V usage is TRBV20-1 and J usage is TRBJ2-5; possible D gene TRBD1, 6 bases. Deletions cut 5 bases from V and 2 bases from J, with 12 bases between. In germline, CDR1 is DFQATT, CDR2 SNEGSKA (reference sequence). The CDR3 totals 13 residues. The DNA of the CDR3 is TGCAGTGCTGAGGGGGATTTTCAAGAGACCCAGTACTTC. It translates to CSAEGDFQETQYF.

This clonotype was detected many times. The chain employs TRBV10-3 and TRBJ2-3; D is undetermined. The germline V gene has CDR1 ENHRY and CDR2 SYGVKD. V was shortened by 3 bases and J by 2 bases, with 9 bases between the two germline ends. The CDR3 covers 14 residues. The CDR3 is CAISDRQHTDTQYF. CDR3 DNA: TGTGCCATCAGTGACCGGCAGCACACAGATACGCAGTATTTT.

This clonotype was counted a few times. The chain is built from TRBV29-1 and TRBJ2-7; tentative D call: TRBD1 (6 bases). CDR3 length: 12 amino acids. The V end was cut by 6 bases, the J end by 4 bases, with 13 bases between. Germline CDR1 and CDR2: SQVTM and ANQGSEA. For the CDR3, the DNA is TGCAGCGTATGGACAGATAAGTACGAGCAGTACTTC. Its protein product is CSVWTDKYEQYF.

This chain joins TRBV7-9 and TRBJ2-7; D may correspond to TRBD1 or TRBD2 (5 bases each). The V gene lost 5 bases and the J gene lost 2 bases, with 13 bases spanning the gap. Germline V CDR1 and CDR2: SEHNR, FQNEAQ (reference sequence). CDR3 length equals 14 residues. CDR3 DNA sequence: TGTGCCAGCAGCCCTGTGGGGGAAACCTACGAGCAGTACTTC. It translates to CASSPVGETYEQYF.

The genes are TRBV12-3 or TRBV12-4 and TRBJ2-1; D possibly corresponds to TRBD2 (5 bases). V was pared by 5 bases and J by 8 bases, with 22 bases between. The CDR3 spans 16 residues. The CDR3 DNA sequence: TGTGCCAGCAGTCCCTTCAGAGGAGGCGGAAGAGATGAGCAGTTCTTC. It encodes CASSPFRGGGRDEQFF.

This clonotype turned up a few times. The CDR3 reads CASSERWGGNTEAFF. In nucleotides, the CDR3 is TGTGCCAGCAGCGAAAGGTGGGGAGGGAACACTGAAGCTTTCTTT. This rearrangement joins TRBV27 to TRBJ1-1, with D unclear. The CDR3 covers 15 residues. The germline CDR1 and CDR2 sequences are MNHEY and SMNVEV (reference sequence). Trimming cost V 6 bases and J 1 base, with 15 bases left between them.

The genes are TRBV3-1 and TRBJ2-7; a weak D match, TRBD1 (5 bases). Trimming removed 0 bases at V and 7 bases at J, with 19 bases between. Germline lookup yields CDR1 LGHDT and CDR2 YNNKEL (reference sequence). The CDR3 covers 16 residues. The CDR3 loop reads CASSQDTLGPTGEQYF. The CDR3 DNA sequence: TGTGCCAGCAGCCAAGATACACTTGGGCCCACAGGTGAGCAGTACTTC.

V and J are TRBV5-1 and TRBJ1-1; weak D call: TRBD1 (6 bases). Germline lookup yields CDR1 SGHRS and CDR2 YFSETQ. This CDR3 comprises 14 residues. V lost 4 bases to trimming and J lost 4 bases, with 14 bases between them. The CDR3 reads CASSTDGRGTEAFF. CDR3 nucleotides: TGCGCCAGCAGCACGGACGGCAGGGGCACTGAAGCTTTCTTT.

This clonotype came up a few times. The chain joins TRBV6-1 to TRBJ1-4, with TRBD1 as a possible D gene (5 bases). Trimming took off 5 bases at V and 0 bases at J, with 13 bases between the two ends. CDR3 length: 16 residues. Germline-derived CDR1 and CDR2 are MNHNS and SASEGT. For the CDR3, the DNA is TGTGCCAGCAGTCAACGGGACCTTTCAACTAATGAAAAACTGTTTTTT. Its protein product is CASSQRDLSTNEKLFF.

The chain has TRBV28 and TRBJ1-2, with 7 nucleotides matching TRBD1. The CDR3 runs 13 residues. Germline V gene sequence: CDR1 MDHEN, CDR2 SYDVKM. The junction had 7 bases not matched to a gene; V was cut back by 8 bases and J by 4 bases. CDR3 in DNA: TGTGCCAGCTCAAACAGGGGAGGCTATGGCTACACCTTC. It yields the protein CASSNRGGYGYTF.

This clonotype was observed many times. The chain couples TRBV27 to TRBJ2-1, with D perhaps given as TRBD1 or TRBD2 (5 bases each). Germline V CDR1 and CDR2: MNHEY, SMNVEV (reference sequence). The germline V and J ends were trimmed by 4 bases and 6 bases, with 10 bases remaining between them. This CDR3 is 13 amino acids long. Written as DNA, the CDR3 is TGTGCCAGCAGTTGGCCAGGGACCAATGAGCAGTTCTTC. Its protein product is CASSWPGTNEQFF.

This clonotype occurred a few times. This chain links TRBV3-1 with TRBJ2-1; D is perhaps TRBD2 (6 bases). Looked up from germline, CDR1 is LGHDT and CDR2 is YNNKEL (reference sequence). Trimming left V 5 bases short and J 4 bases short, with 18 bases between. The CDR3 spans 16 residues. The CDR3 protein is CASSAPPGLTYNEQFF. CDR3 in DNA: TGTGCCAGCAGCGCACCGCCGGGACTCACGTACAATGAGCAGTTCTTC.

This chain joins TRBV7-9 and TRBJ1-4; tentatively, D is TRBD1 (5 bases). Germline CDR1 and CDR2: SEHNR and FQNEAQ (reference sequence). The CDR3 is 16 residues long. V was trimmed by 7 bases and J by 0 bases, leaving 15 bases between them. The CDR3 sequence is CASTGTLTATNEKLFF. DNA of the CDR3: TGTGCCAGCACCGGAACTTTGACAGCAACTAATGAAAAACTGTTTTTT.

This clonotype came up a few times. CDR3 nucleotides: TGCAGTGCTAGTATCCGCGGGGGGCACGGGACCCAGTACTTC. This sequence encodes CSASIRGGHGTQYF. The chain employs TRBV20-1 and TRBJ2-5, with TRBD2 matching 8 bases. Germline loops: CDR1 DFQATT, CDR2 SNEGSKA (reference sequence). The trim removed 3 bases at V and 7 bases at J, leaving 10 bases unmatched. The CDR3 covers 14 residues.

This clonotype appeared a few times. This chain uses TRBV27 with TRBJ2-3; 9 positions match TRBD2. Per the germline V gene, CDR1 is MNHEY and CDR2 is SMNVEV (reference sequence). The V gene end was trimmed by 6 bases and the J gene end by 6 bases; junction bases not matched to a gene: 10. CDR3 size: 15 residues. The CDR3, as DNA: TGTGCCAGCAGCCCTGCGGGAGGGCCTGGGGATACGCAGTATTTT. Protein product: CASSPAGGPGDTQYF.

This clonotype was observed many times. This chain joins TRBV7-2 and TRBJ2-1, with 8 bases fitting TRBD1. The germline CDR1 and CDR2 sequences are SGHTA and FQGNSA. V shed 6 bases, J shed 5 bases, and the junction held 3 bases outside the gene matches. This CDR3 has 13 residues. The CDR3, as DNA: TGTGCCAGCAGGCGGACAGGGAACAATGAGCAGTTCTTC. Its protein product is CASRRTGNNEQFF.

This clonotype was observed a handful of times. The rearrangement uses TRBV12-3 or TRBV12-4 and TRBJ2-5; 7 bases align to TRBD2. J was trimmed by 5 bases and V by 3 bases; bases with no gene match: 6. CDR3 length: 14 residues. CDR3 nucleotide sequence: TGTGCCAGCAGTTTTAGGTCCGGGGGGGAGACCCAGTACTTC. This codes for CASSFRSGGETQYF.

This clonotype was seen more than once but under ten times. The V and J genes are TRBV5-1 and TRBJ2-1, with a weak D call TRBD2 (5 bases). From germline, CDR1 is SGHRS and CDR2 YFSETQ. Trimming stripped 5 bases from V and 10 bases from J, with 16 bases between. This CDR3 contains 13 residues. CDR3 coding DNA: TGCGCCAGCAGTTTATCAGCGGACTTCGAGCAGTTCTTC. Its translation is CASSLSADFEQFF.

In this sample, this clonotype turned up a few times. The chain is built from TRBV27 and TRBJ2-1; D gene unclear. With 4 bases removed from V and 2 bases from J, the gap between germline ends came to 6 bases. The CDR3 contains 13 residues. Germline values: CDR1 MNHEY, CDR2 SMNVEV (reference sequence). CDR3 nucleotide sequence: TGTGCCAGCAGTTCGCAGACCTACAATGAGCAGTTCTTC. Encoded protein: CASSSQTYNEQFF.

V is TRBV27 and J is TRBJ2-1; 9 bases fit TRBD2. Germline CDR1 is MNHEY and CDR2 is SMNVEV (reference sequence). This CDR3 has 16 amino acids. J lost 5 bases, V lost 4 bases, and 9 bases had no gene match. Written as DNA, the CDR3 is TGTGCCAGCAGTTCACGGACTAGCGTAACTCACAATGAGCAGTTCTTC. It is translated as CASSSRTSVTHNEQFF.

This rearrangement joins TRBV20-1 to TRBJ2-7, with 13 nucleotides matching TRBD2. Germline V gene lookup returns CDR1 DFQATT and CDR2 SNEGSKA (reference sequence). J gave up 2 bases and V 2 bases, and 3 bases lay outside the gene matches. The CDR3 extends over 15 amino acids. The CDR3 coding sequence is TGCAGTGCTAGACCACTAGCGGGGGGGGCCTACGAGCAGTACTTC. This codes for CSARPLAGGAYEQYF.

This clonotype was counted between two and nine times. The V and J genes are TRBV5-6 and TRBJ1-1; D remains unclear. V was cut by 8 bases and J by 4 bases, with 15 bases left in between. Germline lookup yields CDR1 SGHDT and CDR2 YYEEEE. CDR3 length equals 13 residues. CDR3 protein: CASCMGPATEAFF. The CDR3 bases are TGTGCCAGTTGTATGGGCCCGGCCACTGAAGCTTTCTTT.

In this sample, this clonotype turned up many times. This rearrangement joins TRBV5-1 to TRBJ2-2; D remains ambiguous. CDR1 SGHRS and CDR2 YFSETQ come from the germline V gene. Trimming cost V 4 bases and J 1 base, with 14 bases left between them. The CDR3 is 16 amino acids. The chain's CDR3 is CASSPGRTLNTGELFF. The CDR3 DNA reads as TGCGCCAGCAGCCCCGGACGGACGCTGAACACCGGGGAGCTGTTTTTT.